This T cell receptor (beta chain) comes out of a study of T cell repertoires in ileal Crohn's disease. Study-level information: Postoperative therapy was given to about half: approximately 10 thiopurines, 15 to 20 anti-TNF agents. The M6 sample came from neoterminal ileum during colonoscopy after surgery.

Time point specified: neoterminal ileum biopsy at postoperative endoscopy, about 6 months after surgery. Produced via immunoSEQ multiplex PCR; TCRdb's table is partial and in-frame only. Here the sample spans roughly 5,000 clones, roughly two thirds being singletons. On this clone: What it binds is not known.

Study-level points and caveats: Every patient over 26.8% clonality showed endoscopic recurrence. Postoperative endoscopy occurred within one year, median about 7 months.

The TCR comes from an adult with Crohn's disease. Input material: ileal tissue.

The DNA for the CDR3 is TGTGCCAGCAGCAGACTACGGGGAGGTAGCACTGAAGCTTTCTTT. Translated, it gives CASSRLRGGSTEAFF. V gene TRBV7-2 combines with J gene TRBJ1-1; D call uncertain. The germline V and J ends were trimmed by 5 bases and 4 bases, with 17 bases remaining between them. Germline values: CDR1 SGHTA, CDR2 FQGNSA. CDR3 length: 15 amino acids. Supplemented by reference TRBV7-2 and TRBJ1-1, the full variable domain reads GAGVSQSPSNKVTEKGKDVELRCDPISGHTALYWYRQSLGQGLEFLIYFQGNSAPDKSGLPSDRFSAERTGGSVSTLTIQRTQQEDSAVYLCASSRLRGGSTEAFFGQGTRLTVV.